The 18 T cell receptor beta chains below come from one sample, sequenced in a study of T cell responses to AZD1222 COVID-19 vaccine. Measured with immunoSEQ multiplex PCR; TCRdb has only the in-frame clones, and not every one. This table holds 150,000 to 200,000 clones, around 90% found once. The specimen comprised peripheral blood, sampled 28 days after the second AZD1222 dose. Every receptor here comes from an adult who received the AZD1222 COVID-19 vaccine.

The chain links TRBV18 to TRBJ2-7; D is perhaps TRBD1 (6 bases). V was cut by 3 bases and J by 3 bases, with 12 bases left in between. CDR1 is KGHSH and CDR2 is LQKENI in the germline V gene. The CDR3 extends over 14 amino acids. CDR3 nucleotides: TGTGCCAGCTCACCCCTTACAGGGAACTACGAGCAGTACTTC. Protein: CASSPLTGNYEQYF.

J is TRBJ1-1 and V is TRBV19; perhaps TRBD1 as D (6 bases). This CDR3 has 12 amino acids. Germline V gives CDR1 LNHDA, CDR2 SQIVND (reference sequence). Trimming pared 0 bases from V and 8 bases from J, leaving 7 bases between. CDR3 residues: CASSIEGGEAFF. CDR3 sequence (DNA): TGTGCCAGTAGTATAGAGGGGGGCGAAGCTTTCTTT.

The genes are TRBV6-5 and TRBJ2-2, with unresolved D. The V end was cut by 4 bases, the J end by 5 bases, with 11 bases between. The V gene's germline CDR1 is MNHEY and CDR2 SVGAGI. CDR3 length: 14 amino acids. The CDR3 is CASSSEERTGELFF. The CDR3 DNA reads TGTGCCAGCAGTTCAGAGGAACGGACCGGGGAGCTGTTTTTT.

The table lists this clone with a few counts. The V call is TRBV3-1 (or the pseudogene TRBV3-2), the J call TRBJ2-5; 7 positions agree with TRBD2. Per germline, CDR1 LGHDT and CDR2 YNNKEL (reference sequence). V lost 4 bases and J lost 5; bases outside the gene matches: 10. The CDR3 extends over 15 amino acids. The CDR3: CASSPRGTVVETQYF. CDR3 DNA sequence: TGTGCCAGCAGCCCGCGGGGGACCGTAGTTGAGACCCAGTACTTC.

The V gene is TRBV21-1, the J gene TRBJ1-6. TRBV21-1 is shown as a pseudogene. This CDR3 comprises 15 residues. The CDR3, as DNA: TGTGCCAGCAGCAAAGGAGGGTTTTATAATTCACCCCTCCACTTT. This translates into CASSKGGFYNSPLHF.

V gene TRBV7-2 combines with J gene TRBJ2-7; perhaps TRBD2 as D (6 bases). Germline lookup yields CDR1 SGHTA and CDR2 FQGNSA. The CDR3 extends over 13 amino acids. Trimming removed 5 bases from V and 4 bases from J, with 12 bases in between. The CDR3 DNA sequence: TGTGCCAGCAGCGCGGGACGGACGTACGAGCAGTACTTC. Its protein product is CASSAGRTYEQYF.

The chain joins TRBV20-1 to TRBJ1-2; no clear D gene. The CDR3 is 9 residues long. V was clipped by 5 bases and J by 4 bases, with 2 bases between them. Per germline, CDR1 DFQATT and CDR2 SNEGSKA (reference sequence). CDR3 bases: TGCAGTGCTTCCTATGGCTACACCTTC. Its translation: CSASYGYTF.

V and J are TRBV14 and TRBJ1-5, with TRBD1 as a possible D gene (5 bases). Germline CDR1 SGHDN, CDR2 FVKESK. This CDR3 comprises 13 residues. V was shortened by 3 bases and J by 7 bases, with 10 bases between the two germline ends. In DNA form, the CDR3 reads TGTGCCAGCAGCCAGGGGGGTAGGCAGCCCCAGCATTTT. It yields the protein CASSQGGRQPQHF.

This chain connects TRBV3-1 (or the pseudogene TRBV3-2) to TRBJ1-1; D is ambiguous. The CDR3 contains 12 residues. Between the trimmed V and J ends, which lost 2 bases and 3 bases, there was a span of 4 bases. The V gene's germline CDR1 is LGHDT and CDR2 YNNKEL (reference sequence). The chain's CDR3 is CASSQQYTEAFF. DNA of the CDR3: TGTGCCAGCAGCCAACAGTACACTGAAGCTTTCTTT.

This rearrangement joins TRBV9 to TRBJ1-6; TRBD1 aligns across 7 bases. V lost 4 bases, J lost 8 bases, and 9 bases stayed unmatched. CDR1 SGDLS and CDR2 YYNGEE come from the germline V gene. The CDR3 is 15 residues long. CDR3 coding DNA: TGTGCCAGCAGCTCCGGGGACAGCGGTTATTCACCCCTCCACTTT. Translating gives CASSSGDSGYSPLHF.

This clone was counted once. The genes are TRBV9 and TRBJ1-2; D gene unclear. The ends were cut back, 2 bases at V and 1 base at J, with 0 bases in the middle. The CDR3 extends over 11 amino acids. The germline V gene has CDR1 SGDLS and CDR2 YYNGEE. CDR3 sequence: CASSVNYGYTF. The CDR3, as DNA: TGTGCCAGCAGCGTTAACTATGGCTACACCTTC.

V gene TRBV5-1 combines with J gene TRBJ2-5, with 7 bases matching TRBD2. V dropped 4 bases and J dropped 2; count of bases not matched to a gene: 11. The CDR3 spans 16 residues. Germline CDR1 reads SGHRS; CDR2 reads YFSETQ. CDR3 sequence reads: CASSLNIAGEQETQYF. The CDR3 nucleotides read TGCGCCAGCAGCCTGAATATCGCGGGGGAACAAGAGACCCAGTACTTC.

This chain uses TRBV19 with TRBJ1-4; maybe TRBD1 (6 bases). The V end was cut by 7 bases, the J end by 1 base, with 19 bases between. Germline V lookup: CDR1 LNHDA, CDR2 SQIVND (reference sequence). The CDR3 runs to 17 residues. CDR3 nucleotide sequence: TGTGCCAGTACCCAAAAGGAGGGGGGCAGAACTAATGAAAAACTGTTTTTT. It specifies CASTQKEGGRTNEKLFF.

The J gene is TRBJ2-5, the V gene TRBV2; 7 bases fit TRBD2. V lost 5 bases to trimming and J lost 7 bases; unmatched junction nucleotides: 19. CDR1 is SNHLY and CDR2 is FYNNEI in the germline V gene. The CDR3 has 17 residues. Here the CDR3 DNA reads TGTGCCAGCAGTACTTCATGGACTAGGGTAGGAGAAGGGACCCAGTACTTC. This gives the protein CASSTSWTRVGEGTQYF.

The chain links TRBV30 to TRBJ2-5; 10 bases match TRBD2. The V gene end was trimmed by 4 bases and the J gene end by 1 base; junction bases not matched to a gene: 6. This CDR3 region has 15 residues. Germline-derived CDR1 and CDR2 are GTSNPN and SVGIG (reference sequence). The CDR3, as DNA: TGTGCCTGGACAATAGCGGGGGGCCCCCAAGAGACCCAGTACTTC. Amino acids: CAWTIAGGPQETQYF.

This chain links TRBV24-1 with TRBJ1-1, with D unresolved. The CDR3 covers 13 residues. Deletions cut 4 bases from V and 0 bases from J, with 5 bases between. In germline, CDR1 is KGHDR, CDR2 SFDVKD. This CDR3 is CATSEGLNTEAFF. In DNA, the CDR3 is TGTGCCACCAGTGAAGGATTGAACACTGAAGCTTTCTTT.

The chain joins TRBV6-5 to TRBJ1-3, with D tentatively TRBD1 (5 bases). CDR1 is MNHEY, CDR2 SVGAGI, per germline. V lost 8 bases, J lost 0 bases, and 11 bases lay in between. The CDR3 is made up of 14 amino acids. The CDR3 bases are TGTGCCAGCCGGGACGTTATCTCTGGAAACACCATATATTTT. Protein product: CASRDVISGNTIYF.

This clone was seen just once. The V and J genes are TRBV25-1 and TRBJ1-6, with D possibly matching TRBD1 (5 bases). Germline values: CDR1 MGHDK, CDR2 SYGVNS. There are 14 residues in the CDR3. V lost 8 bases and J lost 0, with 8 bases in between. The CDR3 DNA sequence: TGTGCCAGCCAGGGTAGCTCCTATAATTCACCCCTCCACTTT. Encoded protein: CASQGSSYNSPLHF.